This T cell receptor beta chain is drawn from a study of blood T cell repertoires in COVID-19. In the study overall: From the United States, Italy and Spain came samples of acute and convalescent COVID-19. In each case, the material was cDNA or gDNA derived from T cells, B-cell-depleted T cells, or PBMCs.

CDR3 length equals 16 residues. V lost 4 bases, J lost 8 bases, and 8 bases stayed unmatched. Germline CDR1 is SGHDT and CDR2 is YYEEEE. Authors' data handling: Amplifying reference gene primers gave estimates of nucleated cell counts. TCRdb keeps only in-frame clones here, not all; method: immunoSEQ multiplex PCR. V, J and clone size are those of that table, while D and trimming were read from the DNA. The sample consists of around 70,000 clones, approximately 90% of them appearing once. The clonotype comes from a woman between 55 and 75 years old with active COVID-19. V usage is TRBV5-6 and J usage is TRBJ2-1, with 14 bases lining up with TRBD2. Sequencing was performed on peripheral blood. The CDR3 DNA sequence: TGTGCCAGCAGCAGGGGACTAGCGGGAGTATTCCATGAGCAGTTCTTC. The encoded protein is CASSRGLAGVFHEQFF.